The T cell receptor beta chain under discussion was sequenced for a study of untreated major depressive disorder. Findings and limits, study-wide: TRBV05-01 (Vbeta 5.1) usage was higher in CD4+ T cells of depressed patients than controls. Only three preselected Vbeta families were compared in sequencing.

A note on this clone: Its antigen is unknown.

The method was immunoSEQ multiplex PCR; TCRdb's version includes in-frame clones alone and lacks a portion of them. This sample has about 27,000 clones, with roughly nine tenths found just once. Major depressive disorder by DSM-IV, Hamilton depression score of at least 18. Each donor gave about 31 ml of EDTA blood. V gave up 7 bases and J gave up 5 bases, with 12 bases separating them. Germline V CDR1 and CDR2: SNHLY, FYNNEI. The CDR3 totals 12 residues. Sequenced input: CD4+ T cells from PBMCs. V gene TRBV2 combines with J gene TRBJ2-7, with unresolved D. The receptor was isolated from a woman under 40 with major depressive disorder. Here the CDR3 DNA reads TGTGCCAGCATGATACCAAGTCACGAGCAGTACTTC. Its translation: CASMIPSHEQYF. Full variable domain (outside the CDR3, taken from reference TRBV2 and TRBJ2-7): EPEVTQTPSHQVTQMGQEVILRCVPISNHLYFYWYRQILGQKVEFLVSFYNNEISEKSEIFDDQFSVERPDGSNFTLKIRSTKLEDSAMYFCASMIPSHEQYFGPGTRLTVT.